This TCR beta chain appears in the sequencing data of a study of OX40 agonist ivuxolimab in advanced cancers. Study-wide context: The costimulatory receptor OX40 (CD134) was targeted by ivuxolimab, a fully human IgG2 agonistic monoclonal antibody. The monotherapy dose-escalation portion (N of about 57 patients) of the phase I ivuxolimab trial is reported in the paper. Among the roughly 52 dose-escalation patients, about 19 had hepatocellular carcinoma, 15 or so melanoma, 9 renal cell carcinoma and 9 head and neck cancer. Patients were allowed to have had prior anti-PD-1, anti-PD-L1 or anti-CTLA-4 therapy, and 40% to 45% of the dose-escalation patients had previously received checkpoint inhibitors. Peripheral TCRbeta sequencing aimed to test whether ivuxolimab altered TCR sequence diversity and caused clonal T-cell expansion. Three dose-escalation patients achieved partial responses, one with hepatocellular carcinoma and two with cutaneous melanoma. In the dose-escalation cohort, 75% to 85% of patients were male, and the mean age was roughly 56 years with a range of roughly 23 to 79. Intravenous ivuxolimab was administered to patients every 2 weeks at six dose levels: 0.01, 0.1, 0.3, 1.5, 3 and 10 mg/kg.

From the germline V gene (reference sequence), CDR1 is SEHNR and CDR2 is FQNEAQ. The V end gives up 5 bases and the J end 11 bases, leaving 14 bases in the junction not matched to a gene. The CDR3 contains 14 residues, cysteine and phenylalanine counted. The kept DNA is CDR3 alone, 42 bases in frame from the first base. Remarks on this clone: The clone's antigen remains unknown. Base qualities are not provided; no much larger clone lies one nucleotide away.

Patients with a history of autoimmune disease or receiving systemic immunosuppression were excluded from the trial. Peripheral blood for TCR sequencing was drawn from every dose cohort at baseline, at cycle 4 day 1 and at cycle 7 day 1. The samples were drawn from a first-in-human, open-label, multicenter phase I dose-escalation trial of ivuxolimab. Adults with locally advanced or metastatic melanoma, renal cell, hepatocellular, or head and neck squamous cell carcinoma were enrolled in the trial. Before TCR sequencing, CD4+ T cells and CD8+ T cells were sorted from peripheral blood as separate populations. To sequence the TCRbeta CDR3 region, genomic DNA was isolated from the sorted cells. TCRbeta CDR3 regions were sequenced using the immunoSEQ Assay. TCRdb's version of the immuneACCESS table is confined to in-frame rearrangements and falls short of the full clone set. An unresolved V gene accounts for under half of the shortfall where checked; the remainder is of unknown origin. The sample table contains about 57,000 clones; only one count was recorded for roughly 91% of them. The ten biggest clones cover about 24% of the sample.

The investigation overall reported the following: Low levels of normalized T-cell clonal expansion were also shown by some nonresponding patients. Clonal expansion of both CD4+ and CD8+ blood T cells was observed from baseline to week 6 at doses 0.1 to 3.0 mg/kg. After ivuxolimab, CD8+ T cells had more expanded clones than CD4+ T cells on average. Which antigens the clonally expanded peripheral T cells were specific for was not determined. In the 0.1-3.0 mg/kg groups, partial responders had among the lowest normalized peripheral clonal expansion, particularly in CD8+ T cells.

The sequencing here drew on CD4+ or CD8+ T cells sorted from blood, taken in a trial of the OX40 agonist ivuxolimab. This receptor was taken from an adult with an advanced solid tumor such as melanoma, head and neck, liver or kidney cancer. Recombination connected TRBV7-9 to TRBJ2-7, with TRBD1 matching 8 junction bases. The DNA sequence is given as TGTGCCAGCAGCCCTGGACAGGGTTTTCGAGTTGAGTACTTC. Its translation reads: CASSPGQGFRVEYF.